This note documents a single T cell receptor (beta chain) sequence. In the PCR, 60 Vbeta and 13 Jbeta primers were used. Measured with immunoSEQ multiplex PCR; TCRdb has only the in-frame clones, and not every one. The sample gives 20,000 to 30,000 clones, about four fifths of which show up once; 4% to 5.5% is in the top ten. The source of the sample is a study of cytomegalovirus exposure and HLA in healthy donors. The receptor was isolated from a male donor in good health and CMV-seronegative. Sequenced sample: PBMCs.

CDR3 in amino acids: CAISDRGLGHNEQFF. CDR3 bases: TGTGCCATCAGTGACAGGGGATTGGGTCACAATGAGCAGTTCTTC. The J gene is TRBJ2-1, the V gene TRBV10-3; possible D gene TRBD1, 6 bases. Between the trimmed V and J ends, which lost 3 bases and 5 bases, there was a span of 14 bases. There are 15 residues in the CDR3. Germline-derived CDR1 and CDR2 are ENHRY and SYGVKD.